This T cell receptor beta chain was recovered during a study of response to subunit inactivated influenza vaccine. CDR1 is DFQATT and CDR2 is SNEGSKA in the germline V gene (reference sequence). The CDR3 covers 11 residues. V gave up 6 bases and J gave up 6 bases, with 11 bases separating them. This clonotype was counted a few times. MiXCR was run by TCRdb on the RT-PCR reads, yielding one entry per CDR3 protein. Here the sample spans about 530,000 distinct CDR3 sequences, about 11% being singletons. This clonotype was sampled from a man aged 50 to 60 who received an inactivated influenza vaccine. The rearrangement links TRBV20-1 to TRBJ1-1, with unresolved D. The sequenced sample was PBMCs from blood, obtained on the day of vaccination. CDR3 coding DNA: TGCAGTGCCCTCCTAGTTCCTGAAGCTTTCTTT. Its protein product is CSALLVPEAFF.